The 30 T cell receptor beta chains listed next were all sequenced from one sample in a study of tumor-infiltrating lymphocytes in primary liver carcinoma (TCRdb year 2017). Without any cell sorting, total RNA and DNA were extracted together from roughly 20-30 mg of bulk tissue using the AllPrep DNA/RNA mini kit. The sequencer listed for this sample is Illumina HiSeq 2500. Starting from approximately 460 ng total RNA, TCRbeta-specific cDNA was produced by reverse transcription with a constant-region primer and ProtoScript II reverse transcriptase. Construction of the TCRbeta libraries relied on three nested rounds of multiplex PCR, following a slightly modified ARM-PCR procedure. Each of the first two PCR rounds ran for around 9 cycles and used multiplex TRBV1-TRBV30 forward primers together with a Cbeta reverse primer. The raw public data were reprocessed by TCRdb itself: fastp quality trimming at Q25, MiXCR clonotype calling, in-frame beta chains only. A single entry per CDR3 protein holds the most common genes and DNA from its merged rows. Here the sample has more than 75,000 distinct CDR3 sequences; about three quarters occur a single time. The ten largest make up 15% to 20% of the sample.

Sequenced input: liver tumor tissue from sampling region 1. Per the publication, the cell subset or site label means: tumor region T1, superior pole. The receptors were gathered from a man aged 35 to 55 with primary liver carcinoma and hepatitis B virus infection.

This clonotype was seen more than once but under ten times. At one end, the junction sequence differs from germline, possibly due to a read error. The gene calls are TRBV6-6 and TRBJ2-7; 16 bases fit TRBD2. Germline assignment: CDR1 MNHNY and CDR2 SVGAGI (reference sequence). CDR3 size: 17 residues. CDR3 sequence: CANSSSGLAGGPGEQYF. In nucleotides, the CDR3 is TGTGCCAACAGTTCATCGGGACTAGCGGGAGGGCCGGGCGAGCAATACTTC.

With respect to this clonotype: This sequence may be a read error, since a much larger clone differs from it by one base. The genes are TRBV4-1 and TRBJ1-6; D remains unclear. The CDR3 runs to 16 residues. The V gene's germline CDR1 is MGHRA and CDR2 YSYEKL. Trimming took 0 bases from V and 3 from J, leaving 9 bases between them. The CDR3 sequence is CASSQESGNYNSPLHF. For the CDR3, the DNA is TGCGCCAGCAGCCAAGAGTCGGGCAACTATAATTCACCCCTCCACTTT.

Concerning this clonotype itself: This likely comes from a read error, as the CDR3 has no conserved phenylalanine or tryptophan at its end. The genes are TRBV6-5 and TRBJ1-2, with D possibly TRBD1 on 6 matching bases. The CDR3 consists of 14 residues. V was shortened by 1 base and J by 7 bases, with 13 bases between the two germline ends. Germline V lookup: CDR1 MNHEY, CDR2 SVGAGI. The DNA of the CDR3 is TGTGCCAGCAGTTACTTGGGGGGGCAATGTGGCTACACCATC. It codes for CASSYLGGQCGYTI.

As for this clonotype: The junction departs from germline at one end; a sequencing error may be responsible. The chain carries TRBV6-6 and TRBJ2-7, with 7 bases fitting TRBD1. This CDR3 has 14 amino acids. CDR1 and CDR2 from the germline V gene are MNHNY and SVGAGI (reference sequence). The CDR3 DNA reads TGTGTCAGCAGTTACGCCGCAGGGGGTATCGGGCAGTACTTC. It specifies CVSSYAAGGIGQYF.

Of note for this clonotype: The junction departs from germline at one end; a sequencing error may be responsible. V gene TRBV10-2 combines with J gene TRBJ2-5; D possibly corresponds to TRBD2 (5 bases). This CDR3 has 15 amino acids. Germline V gene sequence: CDR1 WSHSY, CDR2 SAAADI. The CDR3 nucleotides read TGTGCCAGCAGTGAAGGACTGCCCATCCAAGAGGCCCAGTACTTC. This sequence encodes CASSEGLPIQEAQYF.

This clonotype was counted at least ten times. The rearrangement links TRBV5-1 to TRBJ2-5; D is uncertain. Trimming shortened V by 1 base and J by 5 bases, and 9 bases separated the two germline ends. CDR3 length: 13 amino acids. Germline V gene data show CDR1 as SGHRS and CDR2 as YFSETQ. The CDR3 bases are TGCGCCAGCAGCTTGAACAGCGACGAGACCCAGTACTTC. This encodes CASSLNSDETQYF.

Worth noting for this clonotype: This may be a read error: a much more frequent sequence differs by one nucleotide. The rearrangement joins TRBV5-1 to TRBJ2-7; perhaps TRBD2 as D (6 bases). V lost 5 bases to trimming and J lost 2 bases, with 11 bases between them. This CDR3 is built from 13 residues. The germline V gene encodes CDR1 SGHRS and CDR2 YFSETQ. CDR3 in amino acids: CASREGFTYEQYF. CDR3 bases: TGCGCCAGCAGGGAGGGGTTCACCTACGAGCAGTACTTC. Full variable domain (rest looked up from reference TRBV5-1 and TRBJ2-7): KAGVTQTPRYLIKTRGQQVTLSCSPISGHRSVSWYQQTPGQGLQFLFEYFSETQRNKGNFPGRFSGRQFSNSRSEMNVSTLELGDSALYLCASREGFTYEQYFGPGTRLTVT.

This rearrangement joins TRBV6-1 to TRBJ2-2; D ambiguous. V was clipped by 6 bases and J by 1 base, with 18 bases between them. The CDR3 runs to 17 residues. CDR1 and CDR2 from the germline V gene are MNHNS and SASEGT. The CDR3 nucleotides read TGTGCCAGCAGCGACAAGGATAACGACCAGAACACCGGGGAGCTGTTTTTT. It yields the protein CASSDKDNDQNTGELFF.

This clonotype has at least ten counts. The V and J genes are TRBV28 and TRBJ1-5; D gene uncertain. The V gene lost 2 bases and the J gene lost 1 base, with 18 bases spanning the gap. This CDR3 has 18 residues. Germline CDR1 reads MDHEN; CDR2 reads SYDVKM. The DNA of the CDR3 is TGTGCCAGCAGTTTAAGTACCCGCTCCTACCTGAGCAATCAGCCCCAGCATTTT. Residues: CASSLSTRSYLSNQPQHF.

This chain connects TRBV5-1 to TRBJ2-5; a weak D match, TRBD2 (6 bases). Germline V CDR1 and CDR2: SGHRS, YFSETQ. The CDR3 is made up of 14 amino acids. The germline V and J ends were trimmed by 3 bases and 0 bases, with 9 bases remaining between them. DNA of the CDR3: TGCGCCAGCAGCTCGGAGGGCTACCAAGAGACCCAGTACTTC. This gives the protein CASSSEGYQETQYF. The whole variable domain, remainder taken from reference TRBV5-1 and TRBJ2-5, is KAGVTQTPRYLIKTRGQQVTLSCSPISGHRSVSWYQQTPGQGLQFLFEYFSETQRNKGNFPGRFSGRQFSNSRSEMNVSTLELGDSALYLCASSSEGYQETQYFGPGTRLLVL.

As for this clonotype: One junction end disagrees with the germline gene, perhaps due to a read error. The chain has TRBV7-9 and TRBJ2-5; 9 nucleotides match TRBD1. Germline CDR1 reads SEHNR; CDR2 reads FQNEAQ (reference sequence). The CDR3 is made up of 17 amino acids. The CDR3 DNA reads as TGTGACAGGAGTTTAACCGATTCACAGGGGGCGGGAGAGATCCAGTACTTC. This sequence encodes CDRSLTDSQGAGEIQYF.

In regard to this clonotype: The junction shows a germline mismatch at one end, possibly a read error. The genes are TRBV28 and TRBJ1-5; 7 bases map to TRBD1. CDR3 length equals 16 residues. Germline V gives CDR1 MDHEN, CDR2 SYDVKM. The CDR3 nucleotides read TGTTCCAGCTCCTTTGGAGGCAGGGGGAGCAATCAGCCCCAGCATTTT. This translates into CSSSFGGRGSNQPQHF.

In this sample, this clonotype turned up a few times. The germline gene is not matched at one end of the junction; a read error may be the cause. V and J are TRBV29-1 and TRBJ2-5; the D gene could be TRBD1 or TRBD2 (5 bases each). CDR1 is SQVTM and CDR2 is ANQGSEA in the germline V gene. This CDR3 region has 10 residues. CDR3 DNA sequence: TGCAGCGTTGACCAAGGGACCCAGTGCTTC. It codes for CSVDQGTQCF. Full variable domain (missing parts from reference TRBV29-1 and TRBJ2-5): SAVISQKPSRDICQRGTSLTIQCQVDSQVTMMFWYRQQPGQSLTLIATANQGSEATYESGFVIDKFPISRPNLTFSTLTVSNMSPEDSSIYLCSVDQGTQCFGPGTRLLVL.

CDR3 region: CASRSRDLTHQETQYF. The CDR3 DNA sequence: TGTGCCAGCAGATCCCGGGACTTGACCCATCAAGAGACCCAGTACTTC. The rearrangement links TRBV11-2 to TRBJ2-5, with TRBD2 as a possible D gene (6 bases). Germline V gives CDR1 SGHAT, CDR2 FQNNGV. The CDR3 contains 16 residues. Trimming cost V 6 bases and J 2 bases, with 19 bases left between them.

A remark on this clonotype: At one boundary the junction diverges from the germline segment, which might be a read error. The V gene is TRBV20-1, the J gene TRBJ2-2; TRBD1 matches at 10 bases. Per the germline V gene, CDR1 is DFQATT and CDR2 is SNEGSKA (reference sequence). CDR3 length: 14 residues. CDR3 sequence (DNA): TGCAGTGCAACGGGACAGGGGAGGAACGGGGAGCCGTTTTTT. This codes for CSATGQGRNGEPFF.

This clonotype was counted at least ten times. The chain couples TRBV28 to TRBJ1-5; the D is unclear. The CDR3 covers 12 residues. Germline V lookup: CDR1 MDHEN, CDR2 SYDVKM. The V end lost 7 bases, the J end lost 9 bases, and 13 bases lay between the germline ends. Here the CDR3 reads CASNSEGRPQHF. DNA of the CDR3: TGTGCCAGCAATAGCGAAGGGAGGCCCCAGCATTTT. The full variable domain, completed using reference TRBV28 and TRBJ1-5, is DVKVTQSSRYLVKRTGEKVFLECVQDMDHENMFWYRQDPGLGLRLIYFSYDVKMKEKGDIPEGYSVSREKKERFSLILESASTNQTSMYLCASNSEGRPQHFGDGTRLSIL.

This clonotype was picked up one time. The CDR3 coding sequence is TGTGCCAGCAGCTTAGCCGGGACAGCAGATACGCAGTATTTT. This gives the protein CASSLAGTADTQYF. This sequence joins TRBV7-2 and TRBJ2-3; 7 bases line up with TRBD1. Germline V lookup: CDR1 SGHTA, CDR2 FQGNSA. The CDR3 spans 14 residues. The V and J ends lost 0 bases and 4 bases, in that order; junction bases with no gene match: 1.

This clonotype was picked up many times. The rearrangement joins TRBV5-1 to TRBJ1-5; TRBD1 might be the D (5 bases). V lost 0 bases and J 0 bases, leaving 7 bases between the germline ends. CDR3 size: 15 residues. Germline V gene sequence: CDR1 SGHRS, CDR2 YFSETQ. The CDR3 region is CASSLEGHSNQPQHF. In nucleotides, the CDR3 is TGCGCCAGCAGCTTGGAGGGGCATAGCAATCAGCCCCAGCATTTT.

This clonotype occurred a few times. Mismatch with germline at one junction end may stem from a read error. The genes are TRBV28 and TRBJ2-1; no reliable D call. The CDR3 runs to 13 residues. Germline CDR1 MDHEN, CDR2 SYDVKM. CDR3 coding DNA: TGTGTCAGCAGTTTAGGGCCACACAATGAGCAGTTCTTC. Amino acids: CVSSLGPHNEQFF.

A word on this clonotype: It may be a read error: a sequence one base away is much more abundant. The chain joins TRBV5-1 to TRBJ2-3; TRBD1 might be the D (5 bases). Looked up from germline, CDR1 is SGHRS and CDR2 is YFSETQ. Trimming pared 4 bases from V and 2 bases from J, leaving 8 bases between. This CDR3 has 13 residues. In nucleotides, the CDR3 is TGCGCCAGCAGCACAGGAAACACAGATACGCAGTATTTT. It is translated as CASSTGNTDTQYF.

As for this clonotype: The conserved closing phenylalanine or tryptophan is absent in this CDR3, likely reflecting a read error. The limits of the CDR3 on the DNA are not certain, so only TCRdb's listed CDR3 is given. The chain uses TRBV11-2 and TRBJ2-7; the D call in the table, TRBD2, was not verified against the DNA. Germline CDR1 and CDR2: SGHAT and FQNNGV. 13 amino acids form the CDR3, both terminal residues included. CDR3 in amino acids: CASSLCELASQYL.

Details on this clonotype: Since no conserved phenylalanine or tryptophan closes the CDR3, a read error is the likely cause. V is TRBV29-1 and J is TRBJ1-1; 8 bases agree with TRBD1. Germline values: CDR1 SQVTM, CDR2 ANQGSEA. The CDR3 spans 15 residues. V shed 1 base, J shed 7 bases, and the junction held 11 bases outside the gene matches. The CDR3 here is CSVEAGDRIHLEAFI. CDR3 coding DNA: TGCAGCGTTGAAGCGGGGGACAGGATCCACCTTGAAGCTTTCATT.

A note on this clonotype: Germline is not matched at one junction end, which may reflect a read error. Here the CDR3 reads CASSKADNLNTEAFF. CDR3 nucleotides: TGTGCTAGCAGTAAAGCGGACAATCTTAACACTGAAGCTTTCTTT. This rearrangement joins TRBV12-3 or TRBV12-4 to TRBJ1-1, with D perhaps TRBD1 (5 bases). The CDR3 runs to 15 residues.

A remark on this clonotype: An end of the junction does not agree with germline; a read error may underlie this. The V gene is TRBV6-6, the J gene TRBJ1-5; D perhaps matches TRBD1 (5 bases). The CDR3 length is 15 residues. The V gene's germline CDR1 is MNHNY and CDR2 SVGAGI (reference sequence). CDR3 in amino acids: CASSPRQGPHQPQDF. CDR3 sequence (DNA): TGTGCCAGTAGTCCAAGGCAGGGTCCTCATCAGCCCCAGGATTTT.

About this clonotype: At one end the junction does not follow the germline gene, possibly because of a read error. The rearrangement joins TRBV5-6 to TRBJ1-1, with D tentatively TRBD1 (5 bases). Germline CDR1 SGHDT, CDR2 YYEEEE. The CDR3 covers 15 residues. The CDR3 nucleotides read TGTGCCAGTAGCGGAGGGGACGGAGTGAACACTGTAGCTTTCTTT. Translated, it gives CASSGGDGVNTVAFF.

With regard to this clonotype: In this CDR3 the conserved last residue, phenylalanine or tryptophan, is missing, so a read error is likely. The genes are TRBV5-1 and TRBJ1-1; tentatively, D is TRBD1 (6 bases). V was pared by 0 bases and J by 5 bases, with 14 bases between. There are 15 residues in the CDR3. The germline V gene has CDR1 SGHRS and CDR2 YFSETQ. The CDR3 here is CASSLEGEKGTEAFL. The CDR3, as DNA: TGCGCCAGCAGCTTGGAGGGGGAGAAGGGTACTGAAGCTTTCCTT.

To note about this clonotype: Since no conserved phenylalanine or tryptophan closes the CDR3, a read error is the likely cause. This chain uses TRBV11-2 with TRBJ2-1, with TRBD2 matching over 9 bases. J was trimmed by 6 bases and V by 3 bases; bases with no gene match: 15. CDR3 length: 18 residues. Germline V gives CDR1 SGHAT, CDR2 FQNNGV. Here the CDR3 reads CASSFGAGGPGDSNEQFI. CDR3 nucleotides: TGTGCCAGCAGCTTCGGGGCGGGAGGGCCCGGGGATTCCAATGAGCAGTTCATC.

In this sample, this clonotype turned up once. With a much larger clone just one base away, this may be a read error. The CDR3 does not end in the conserved phenylalanine or tryptophan, so this is likely a read error. The chain is built from TRBV28 and TRBJ2-7, with TRBD1 as a possible D gene (6 bases). Germline lookup yields CDR1 MDHEN and CDR2 SYDVKM. This CDR3 contains 15 residues. V was shortened by 3 bases and J by 6 bases, with 18 bases between the two germline ends. In nucleotides, the CDR3 is TGTGCCAGCAGTTTCCCTGAGGGGGTACGGGGCGAGCAGTACCTC. Residues: CASSFPEGVRGEQYL.

As to this clonotype: Sequence at one end of the junction differs from germline and may be a read error. The chain uses TRBV29-1 and TRBJ2-2, with D possibly matching TRBD2 (5 bases). Germline assignment: CDR1 SQVTM and CDR2 ANQGSEA. The CDR3 consists of 15 residues. Written as DNA, the CDR3 is TGCAGCGTGACTGAACAGAGGGCGGTTACCGAGGAGCTGTTTTTT. Its protein is CSVTEQRAVTEELFF.

Of note for this clonotype: This may come from a read error, since a much larger clone is one base off. This rearrangement joins TRBV4-1 to TRBJ2-7; D perhaps matches TRBD2 (6 bases). This CDR3 has 13 amino acids. Trimming took 3 bases from V and 3 from J, leaving 9 bases between them. Germline CDR1 reads MGHRA; CDR2 reads YSYEKL. The CDR3 sequence: CASSQGGDYEQYF. The CDR3 nucleotides are TGCGCCAGCAGCCAGGGGGGAGACTACGAGCAGTACTTC.